Below, 5 T cell receptor beta chains from the same sample are listed, as sequenced in a study of radiation and T cells in renal cell carcinoma. Profiled with immunoSEQ multiplex PCR; TCRdb holds only in-frame clones, not every one. The sample holds tens of thousands of clones, 80% seen once. The time point was: blood 2 weeks post-SBRT. The treatment here: 15 Gy SBRT to primary tumor, nephrectomy 4 weeks later. The material sequenced was blood, taken from a patient whose treatment included radiotherapy and nephrectomy. The receptor source for this set is a woman in her seventies with renal cell carcinoma.

For the CDR3, the DNA is TGCAGCGTTAGACAGGGCGCGGGCACTGAAGCTTTCTTT. Amino acids: CSVRQGAGTEAFF. The chain recombines TRBV29-1 with TRBJ1-1; 7 bases align to TRBD1. CDR1 is SQVTM, CDR2 ANQGSEA, per germline. The CDR3 covers 13 residues. V gave up 5 bases and J gave up 4 bases; unmatched junction bases: 7.

The V and J genes are TRBV2 and TRBJ1-4; D ambiguous. The ends were cut back, 5 bases at V and 7 bases at J, with 17 bases in the middle. Germline V gives CDR1 SNHLY, CDR2 FYNNEI. The CDR3 is 15 residues long. The CDR3 bases are TGTGCCAGCAGTAAAGGACCCTTGGAAGGTGAAAAACTGTTTTTT. This translates into CASSKGPLEGEKLFF.

The sample holds a few counts of this clone. The chain employs TRBV18 and TRBJ1-4; maybe TRBD1 (6 bases). Trimming took off 3 bases at V and 8 bases at J, with 13 bases between the two ends. The CDR3 runs 14 residues. Germline CDR1 KGHSH, CDR2 LQKENI. The CDR3: CASSPGATGEKLFF. Here the CDR3 DNA reads TGTGCCAGCTCACCCGGGGCGACAGGAGAAAAACTGTTTTTT.

This clone occurred a few times. The chain employs TRBV19 and TRBJ2-7; 8 bases align to TRBD1. Germline loops: CDR1 LNHDA, CDR2 SQIVND (reference sequence). The junction had 8 bases not matched to a gene; V was cut back by 4 bases and J by 6 bases. This CDR3 region has 14 residues. This CDR3 is CASSTRDRPGEQYF. The DNA for the CDR3 is TGTGCCAGTAGTACCCGGGACAGGCCCGGCGAGCAGTACTTC.

The rearrangement joins TRBV7-9 to TRBJ2-5, with D tentatively TRBD1 (5 bases). The CDR3 spans 12 residues. V dropped 4 bases and J dropped 5 bases, with 8 bases sitting between them. The germline CDR1 and CDR2 sequences are SEHNR and FQNEAQ (reference sequence). DNA for the CDR3: TGTGCCAGCAGCTCGTACAGGGAGACCCAGTACTTC. Translating it yields CASSSYRETQYF.